Each of the 18 T cell receptor beta chains below was sequenced from the same sample in a study of T cells in Graves' hyperthyroidism and ophthalmopathy. TCR beta CDR3 region amplification was performed from RNA transcripts. HTBI primers were employed in a first-round RT-PCR of the TCR CDR3. Via MiXCR, TCRdb re-called the multiplex PCR reads, giving one row per CDR3 protein. The sample lists 650,000 to 800,000 distinct CDR3 sequences; just under 45% were seen once. Sequenced input: peripheral blood or thyroid tissue (not recorded which). The receptor set was obtained from an adult man with Graves' disease, either hyperthyroidism or ophthalmopathy (not recorded which).

Comments on this clonotype: Compared with germline, one end of the junction differs, possibly owing to a read error. This chain joins TRBV10-3 and TRBJ1-4; 9 nucleotides line up with TRBD1. The CDR3 spans 15 residues. Germline CDR1 ENHRY, CDR2 SYGVKD. CDR3 DNA: TGTGCCACCAGTGATTATGGACAGGGGCATGAAAAACTGTTTTTT. Residues: CATSDYGQGHEKLFF.

At least ten counts were recorded for this clonotype. At one of its ends the junction is not consistent with the germline gene, which may arise from a read error. The rearrangement links TRBV29-1 to TRBJ1-1; D remains unclear. Germline V lookup: CDR1 SQVTM, CDR2 ANQGSEA. The CDR3 totals 12 residues. The CDR3 loop reads CSAGLVNSEAFF. For the CDR3, the DNA is TGCAGCGCCGGTCTAGTAAACAGTGAAGCTTTCTTT.

This clonotype has just a few counts. CDR3 nucleotides: TGTGCCAGCAGCTTAGGACGCACTAGCGGGAGCTACGAGCAGTACTTC. This translates into CASSLGRTSGSYEQYF. The J gene is TRBJ2-7, the V gene TRBV7-8, with 11 bases that match TRBD2. From germline, CDR1 is SGHVS and CDR2 FQNEAQ. V lost 1 base and J lost 3; bases outside the gene matches: 5. This CDR3 has 16 residues. The entire variable domain, with the rest obtained from reference TRBV7-8 and TRBJ2-7, is as follows: GAGVSQSPRYKVAKRGQDVALRCDPISGHVSLFWYQQALGQGPEFLTYFQNEAQLDKSGLPSDRFFAERPEGSVSTLKIQRTQQEDSAVYLCASSLGRTSGSYEQYFGPGTRLTVT.

A few counts support this clonotype. The chain joins TRBV19 to TRBJ1-2; 8 bases fit TRBD1. CDR3 length equals 15 residues. Germline V CDR1 and CDR2: LNHDA, SQIVND (reference sequence). With 5 bases clipped from V and 5 bases from J, the junction kept 10 bases outside the gene matches. The CDR3 here is CASSAPTGARYGYTF. The DNA for the CDR3 is TGTGCCAGTAGTGCCCCGACAGGGGCTCGGTATGGCTACACCTTC.

The chain employs TRBV29-1 and TRBJ1-6, with TRBD1 identical over 7 bases. Trimming at V came to 4 bases and at J to 10 bases, leaving 4 bases not matched to a gene. Germline CDR1 is SQVTM and CDR2 is ANQGSEA. This CDR3 spans 12 amino acids. The CDR3 loop reads CSVVQGWSPLHF. DNA of the CDR3: TGCAGCGTTGTACAGGGGTGGTCACCCCTCCACTTT. Filled out from reference TRBV29-1 and TRBJ1-6, the complete variable domain reads SAVISQKPSRDICQRGTSLTIQCQVDSQVTMMFWYRQQPGQSLTLIATANQGSEATYESGFVIDKFPISRPNLTFSTLTVSNMSPEDSSIYLCSVVQGWSPLHFGNGTRLTVT.

The chain employs TRBV7-6 and TRBJ2-5, with D possibly being TRBD2 (6 bases). This CDR3 comprises 14 residues. Germline loops: CDR1 SGHVS, CDR2 FNYEAQ. The V end lost 5 bases, the J end lost 3 bases, and 13 bases lay between the germline ends. CDR3 region: CASSGSGPEETQYF. DNA for the CDR3: TGTGCCAGCAGCGGGAGCGGGCCGGAAGAGACCCAGTACTTC. Using reference TRBV7-6 and TRBJ2-5 for the parts outside the CDR3, the full variable domain is GAGVSQSPRYKVTKRGQDVALRCDPISGHVSLYWYRQALGQGPEFLTYFNYEAQQDKSGLPNDRFSAERPEGSISTLTIQRTEQRDSAMYRCASSGSGPEETQYFGPGTRLLVL.

The J gene is TRBJ2-7, the V gene TRBV11-1, with TRBD1 matching over 10 bases. This CDR3 has 16 amino acids. Looked up from germline, CDR1 is SGHAT and CDR2 is FQDESV (reference sequence). V shed 3 bases, J shed 0 bases, and the junction held 5 bases outside the gene matches. In DNA, the CDR3 is TGTGCCAGCAGCTTCCGGGACAGGGGACACTCCTACGAGCAGTACTTC. The encoded protein is CASSFRDRGHSYEQYF.

V is TRBV2 and J is TRBJ1-2, with TRBD1 matching 8 bases. In germline, CDR1 is SNHLY, CDR2 FYNNEI. V lost 3 bases to trimming and J lost 6 bases; unmatched junction nucleotides: 15. CDR3 size: 17 residues. CDR3 protein: CASSDEGTRGRGDGYTF. The CDR3 bases are TGTGCCAGCAGTGATGAAGGCACCAGGGGGCGCGGAGATGGCTACACCTTC.

Ten or more counts support this clonotype. This chain's CDR3 is CASRLYYGYTF. The CDR3 DNA is TGTGCCTCCCGACTCTACTATGGCTACACCTTC. The chain recombines TRBV5-6 with TRBJ1-2; D remains unclear. Germline values: CDR1 SGHDT, CDR2 YYEEEE. Trimming took 10 bases from V and 3 from J, leaving 10 bases between them. CDR3 size: 11 residues.

This clonotype has at least ten counts. V gene TRBV20-1 combines with J gene TRBJ2-5; TRBD1 matches 8 bases. The CDR3 contains 14 residues. J gave up 5 bases and V 3 bases, and 8 bases lay outside the gene matches. Germline V gene sequence: CDR1 DFQATT, CDR2 SNEGSKA (reference sequence). The CDR3 nucleotides are TGCAGTGCTAGTATCCAGGGGGCATGGGAGACCCAGTACTTC. This translates into CSASIQGAWETQYF.

This clonotype was detected only a few times. CDR3 region: CASSIDQGTGANVLTF. CDR3 bases: TGTGCCAGTAGTATAGATCAGGGAACCGGGGCCAACGTCCTGACTTTC. The chain uses TRBV19 and TRBJ2-6, with D possibly TRBD1 on 5 matching bases. V lost 0 bases to trimming and J lost 4 bases, with 10 bases between them. The CDR3 length is 16 residues. Germline values: CDR1 LNHDA, CDR2 SQIVND (reference sequence).

This sequence joins TRBV21-1 and TRBJ1-6. TRBV21-1 is marked as a pseudogene. This CDR3 comprises 18 residues. The CDR3 DNA follows: TGTGCCAGCAGCAGTGCTAGAAACGGGGTATCCTATAATTCACCCCTCCACTTT. Translated, it gives CASSSARNGVSYNSPLHF.

This clonotype was observed a handful of times. The chain links TRBV12-3 or TRBV12-4 to TRBJ1-6, with 8 nucleotides matching TRBD1. The length of the CDR3 is 14 residues. With V trimmed by 8 bases and J by 10 bases, 10 bases remained unmatched. CDR3 sequence reads: CASSSGTGRSPLHF. The CDR3 nucleotides read TGTGCCAGCTCGTCCGGGACAGGACGGTCACCCCTCCACTTT.

The sample holds a few counts of this clonotype. This chain joins TRBV16 and TRBJ1-6; D ambiguous. Germline V CDR1 and CDR2: KGHSY, FQNENV. Trimming left V 7 bases short and J 5 bases short, with 12 bases between. This CDR3 is built from 14 residues. The CDR3 spells CASTRMKDNSPLHF. The CDR3 DNA is TGTGCCAGCACCCGAATGAAAGATAATTCACCCCTCCACTTT.

This clonotype has a count of ten or more. The chain has TRBV7-2 and TRBJ1-2, with D maybe TRBD1 (5 bases). The germline V gene has CDR1 SGHTA and CDR2 FQGNSA. V shed 1 base and J shed 4 bases, with 10 bases lying between them. CDR3 length: 14 amino acids. CDR3 region: CASSLDPQGYGYTF. As DNA, the CDR3 is TGTGCCAGCAGCTTAGACCCCCAGGGCTATGGCTACACCTTC.

The rearrangement joins TRBV10-3 to TRBJ1-6, with TRBD1 as a possible D gene (6 bases). Trimming shortened V by 2 bases and J by 6 bases, and 8 bases separated the two germline ends. The CDR3 runs 14 residues. Germline CDR1 and CDR2: ENHRY and SYGVKD. The DNA for the CDR3 is TGTGCCATCAGTGAGACAGGGAGTAATTCACCCCTCCACTTT. Encoded protein: CAISETGSNSPLHF.

This clonotype was seen at least ten times. For the CDR3, the DNA is TGTGCCAGCAGCGTTAACTCTGGGGAGACCCAGTACTTC. This codes for CASSVNSGETQYF. The rearrangement uses TRBV11-2 and TRBJ2-5, with D hard to call. The ends were cut back, 5 bases at V and 5 bases at J, with 12 bases in the middle. CDR1 SGHAT and CDR2 FQNNGV come from the germline V gene. The CDR3 runs to 13 residues.

The V and J genes are TRBV20-1 and TRBJ2-5; 7 positions agree with TRBD2. J was trimmed by 2 bases and V by 0 bases; bases with no gene match: 6. This CDR3 contains 15 residues. CDR1 and CDR2 from the germline V gene are DFQATT and SNEGSKA (reference sequence). DNA for the CDR3: TGCAGTGCTAGAGATGGGGGGGACGGACAAGAGACCCAGTACTTC. It translates to CSARDGGDGQETQYF.